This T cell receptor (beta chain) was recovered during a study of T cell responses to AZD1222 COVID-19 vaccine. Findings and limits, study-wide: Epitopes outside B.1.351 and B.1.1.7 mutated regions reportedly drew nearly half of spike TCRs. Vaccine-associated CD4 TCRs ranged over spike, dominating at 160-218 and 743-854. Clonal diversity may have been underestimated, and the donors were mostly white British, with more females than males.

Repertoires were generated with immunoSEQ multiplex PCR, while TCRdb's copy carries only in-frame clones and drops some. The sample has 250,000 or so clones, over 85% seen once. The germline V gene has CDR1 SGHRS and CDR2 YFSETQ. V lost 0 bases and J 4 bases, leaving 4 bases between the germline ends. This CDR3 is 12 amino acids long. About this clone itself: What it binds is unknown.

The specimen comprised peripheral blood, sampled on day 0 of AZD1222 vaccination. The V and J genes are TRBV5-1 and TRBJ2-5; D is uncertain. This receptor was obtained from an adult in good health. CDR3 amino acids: CASSLELETQYF. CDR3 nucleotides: TGCGCCAGCAGCTTGGAGTTAGAGACCCAGTACTTC.